The rows below give T cell receptor beta chains drawn from one sample of a study of PD-1 blockade in classical Hodgkin lymphoma. TCRdb keeps only in-frame clones here, not all; method: immunoSEQ multiplex PCR. The repertoire holds fewer than 50,000 clones, 88% seen once, with about 8.9% in the top ten. The sequences come from peripheral blood mononuclear cells (PBMCs), collected at baseline. These receptors originate from a human donor with classical Hodgkin lymphoma. Each CDR3 is given with its conserved first and last residue. The D gene is left open where the match is weak. The size field is filled for only some rows; it gives once, few, many or a size class.

V	D	J	size	DNA	CDR3
TRBV5-1	.	TRBJ1-1	.	TGCGCCAGCAGCTCGGCGGGAGGGGGCACTGAAGCTTTCTTT	CASSSAGGGTEAFF
TRBV28	.	TRBJ1-2	few	TGTGCCAGCAGTTTTATGGAAGAGACCGCCTTTGGCTACACCTTC	CASSFMEETAFGYTF
TRBV5-4	TRBD2	TRBJ2-1	.	TGTGCCAGCAGCTTGGTGGGGGGGGGATACAATGAGCAGTTCTTC	CASSLVGGGYNEQFF
TRBV29-1	.	TRBJ2-1	.	TGCAGCGTTGAAGGAGTTAGGGGGAATGAGCAGTTCTTC	CSVEGVRGNEQFF
TRBV2	TRBD1	TRBJ1-1	.	TGTGCCAGCAGTGCGGGACAGGGGCGAAACACTGAAGCTTTCTTT	CASSAGQGRNTEAFF
TRBV6-1	.	TRBJ1-3	.	TGTGCCAGCAGGGTTGGGTCGACAGCTGGAAACACCATATATTTT	CASRVGSTAGNTIYF
TRBV6-5	.	TRBJ2-7	once	TGTGCCAGCAGTTACGGGGGACGGAGCAGCGAGCAGTACTTC	CASSYGGRSSEQYF
TRBV27	TRBD1	TRBJ2-7	.	TGTGCCAGCAGTAGCCGGGACAGGACCTACGAGCAGTACTTC	CASSSRDRTYEQYF
TRBV15	.	TRBJ2-1	.	TGTGCCACCAGCAGAGATCTAGTGTCTAGCTCCTACAATGAGCAGTTCTTC	CATSRDLVSSSYNEQFF
TRBV9	.	TRBJ1-6	.	TGTGCCAGCAGTCAAGGGAACGTGAATTCACCCCTCCACTTT	CASSQGNVNSPLHF
TRBV5-1	.	TRBJ2-7	.	TGCGCCAGCAGCTTGGCGGACAACTCCTACGAGCAGTACTTC	CASSLADNSYEQYF
TRBV7-3	.	TRBJ2-3	.	TGTGCCAGCAGCTTAACACCCCCAGATACGCAGTATTTT	CASSLTPPDTQYF
TRBV5-1	.	TRBJ1-1	.	TGCGCCAGCAGCTGGACCGGGCCCTACACTGAAGCTTTCTTT	CASSWTGPYTEAFF
TRBV5-4	.	TRBJ2-7	few	TGTGCCAGCAGCTTAGTTGACACGTCCTACGAGCAGTACTTC	CASSLVDTSYEQYF
TRBV7-3	TRBD2	TRBJ2-1	.	TGTGCCAGCAGCGCAATGGGGACTAGCGATGAGCAGTTCTTC	CASSAMGTSDEQFF
TRBV28	TRBD2	TRBJ2-5	.	TGTGCCAGCAGTACAGTGGTGGGACTAGCCAATGCGGAGACCCAGTACTTC	CASSTVVGLANAETQYF